This T cell receptor beta chain was sequenced in a study of T cell changes during pregnancy in multiple sclerosis. Germline CDR1 reads MDHEN; CDR2 reads SYDVKM. The CDR3 has 13 amino acids. V was cut by 2 bases and J by 6 bases, with 10 bases left in between. Profiling relied on immunoSEQ multiplex PCR, and the TCRdb table lists in-frame clones only, not all of them. In the table there are 65,000 to 95,000 clones, around nine tenths of which are singletons. This receptor was identified in a female donor with multiple sclerosis, enrolled in a pregnancy study. The gene calls are TRBV28 and TRBJ1-1, with D unresolved. Here the sequenced sample was peripheral blood, taken before pregnancy. The CDR3 loop is CASSLIVVPEAFF. In DNA form, the CDR3 reads TGTGCCAGCAGTTTAATAGTAGTTCCTGAAGCTTTCTTT.